This T cell receptor beta chain was obtained from a study of cytomegalovirus exposure and HLA in healthy donors. The V gene lost 3 bases and the J gene lost 9 bases, with 18 bases spanning the gap. The CDR3 covers 14 residues. Germline V lookup: CDR1 SGHRS, CDR2 YFSETQ. This clone was seen only a few times. Its antigen remains unidentified. The study ran its PCR with 60 Vbeta and 13 Jbeta primers. TCRdb's copy holds only in-frame clones and misses some; the assay was immunoSEQ multiplex PCR. Of under 150,000 clones listed, about 85% are singletons. Each donor was nominally healthy when sampled (though unrecorded immune exposures were likely). Whole-study results and caveats: As was reported, the HLA-A and HLA-B alleles of most subjects were accurately predicted from TCR beta sequences.

This chain uses TRBV5-1 with TRBJ2-5, with no clear D. This clonotype originated in a woman in her twenties or thirties in good health and CMV-seropositive. Sequencing was carried out using PBMCs. As DNA, the CDR3 is TGCGCCAGCAGCTCCCACACCACCTCCCCAGCCCAGTACTTC. Protein product: CASSSHTTSPAQYF.